These 13 T cell receptor beta chains originate from one sample sequenced in a study of cytomegalovirus exposure and HLA in healthy donors. The table came from immunoSEQ multiplex PCR; TCRdb's copy has only in-frame clones and leaves some out. The sample has about 190,000 clones; about four fifths are singletons. Sequences were obtained from PBMCs. These receptors all come from a woman aged 18-29 years in good health and CMV-seropositive.

CDR3 DNA sequence: TGTGCCAGCAAAACAGCAGGGTTGAACACTGAAGCTTTCTTT. As protein: CASKTAGLNTEAFF. The chain has TRBV27 and TRBJ1-1; D possibly corresponds to TRBD1 (5 bases). V lost 7 bases to trimming and J lost 0 bases, with 12 bases between them. CDR1 is MNHEY and CDR2 is SMNVEV in the germline V gene (reference sequence). The CDR3 length is 14 residues.

This chain uses TRBV4-2 with TRBJ2-7, with D possibly matching TRBD1 (5 bases). The CDR3 sequence is 17 residues long. V lost 0 bases to trimming and J lost 0 bases, with 15 bases between them. Germline V gives CDR1 LGHNA, CDR2 YNFKEQ. The CDR3 bases are TGTGCCAGCAGCCAAGAATGGACACTTCTGGCCTCCTACGAGCAGTACTTC. It codes for CASSQEWTLLASYEQYF.

The genes are TRBV7-3 and TRBJ2-3, with 10 bases identical to TRBD1. The CDR3 sequence is 17 residues long. With V trimmed by 0 bases and J by 0 bases, 3 bases remained unmatched. The germline V gene has CDR1 SGHTA and CDR2 FQGTGA. CDR3 nucleotide sequence: TGTGCCAGCAGCTTAACGACAGGGGGCCTTAGCACAGATACGCAGTATTTT. This codes for CASSLTTGGLSTDTQYF.

The chain is built from TRBV7-9 and TRBJ2-3; 11 bases align to TRBD2. After removal of 5 bases from V and 6 bases from J, the junction contained 10 bases not matched to a gene. CDR3 length: 16 amino acids. CDR1 and CDR2 from the germline V gene are SEHNR and FQNEAQ (reference sequence). CDR3 loop: CASSGLTSGDRDTQYF. The CDR3 region has the DNA TGTGCCAGCAGCGGGTTGACTAGCGGGGACCGCGATACGCAGTATTTT.

CDR3 sequence: CASSPPGTGGYGYTF. The CDR3 nucleotides are TGTGCCAGCAGTCCCCCCGGGACTGGGGGCTATGGCTACACCTTC. This chain connects TRBV28 to TRBJ1-2, with a tentative D call TRBD1 (5 bases). CDR1 MDHEN and CDR2 SYDVKM come from the germline V gene. The CDR3 runs 15 residues. Trimming shortened V by 5 bases and J by 4 bases, and 17 bases separated the two germline ends.

The chain uses TRBV2 and TRBJ1-1, with D unresolved. The CDR3 extends over 13 amino acids. Germline V lookup: CDR1 SNHLY, CDR2 FYNNEI. Trimming stripped 6 bases from V and 12 bases from J, with 20 bases between. Here the CDR3 DNA reads TGTGCCAGCAGGTCAGAATCAGAGGGCTCGACTTTCTTT. Translating it yields CASRSESEGSTFF.

The V and J genes are TRBV27 and TRBJ1-2; D is unclear. The germline V and J ends were trimmed by 3 bases and 3 bases, with 8 bases remaining between them. From germline, CDR1 is MNHEY and CDR2 SMNVEV (reference sequence). This CDR3 has 13 amino acids. CDR3 DNA: TGTGCCAGCAGTTTTGGGCAATACTATGGCTACACCTTC. Its protein product is CASSFGQYYGYTF.

This chain links TRBV5-6 with TRBJ2-5; TRBD2 aligns across 9 bases. The CDR3 extends over 15 amino acids. The V gene's germline CDR1 is SGHDT and CDR2 YYEEEE. With V trimmed by 0 bases and J by 5 bases, 5 bases remained unmatched. Here the CDR3 reads CASSLVRGGYETQYF. Written as DNA, the CDR3 is TGTGCCAGCAGCTTGGTGCGGGGGGGATACGAGACCCAGTACTTC.

This chain joins TRBV5-5 and TRBJ1-6; D possibly corresponds to TRBD1 (5 bases). This CDR3 spans 12 amino acids. Between the trimmed V and J ends, which lost 9 bases and 14 bases, there was a span of 18 bases. Germline CDR1 and CDR2: SGHKS and YYEKEE (reference sequence). The chain's CDR3 is CATAGNLVSLHF. CDR3 nucleotide sequence: TGTGCCACGGCAGGGAACCTCGTTTCCCTCCACTTT.

This chain uses TRBV15 with TRBJ2-5; tentatively, D is TRBD2 (5 bases). Germline V gene lookup returns CDR1 LNHNV and CDR2 YYDKDF (reference sequence). This CDR3 has 13 residues. Trimming took 5 bases from V and 5 from J, leaving 12 bases between them. The DNA of the CDR3 is TGTGCCACCAGCGGGGAGAATCCGGAGACCCAGTACTTC. Encoded protein: CATSGENPETQYF.

In its sample, this clone was seen many times. The chain is built from TRBV19 and TRBJ1-2; 9 bases line up with TRBD1. V shed 6 bases, J shed 6 bases, and the junction held 14 bases outside the gene matches. CDR1 LNHDA and CDR2 SQIVND come from the germline V gene (reference sequence). The CDR3 length is 16 residues. The CDR3 sequence: CASSQLWDREGNGYTF. The CDR3 DNA follows: TGTGCCAGTAGCCAATTATGGGACAGGGAAGGGAATGGCTACACCTTC.

This chain links TRBV9 with TRBJ1-4, with 7 positions matching TRBD1. Germline-derived CDR1 and CDR2 are SGDLS and YYNGEE. The CDR3 runs 15 residues. The J segment lost 3 bases and the V segment lost 0 bases, leaving 2 bases of the junction unmatched. The CDR3 sequence is CASSVEGQANEKLFF. The CDR3 DNA reads TGTGCCAGCAGCGTAGAAGGACAGGCTAATGAAAAACTGTTTTTT. The whole variable domain, remainder taken from reference TRBV9 and TRBJ1-4, is DSGVTQTPKHLITATGQRVTLRCSPRSGDLSVYWYQQSLDQGLQFLIQYYNGEERAKGNILERFSAQQFPDLHSELNLSSLELGDSALYFCASSVEGQANEKLFFGSGTQLSVL.

The chain joins TRBV27 to TRBJ2-2, with TRBD1 matching over 7 bases. V dropped 1 base and J dropped 1; count of bases not matched to a gene: 3. CDR1 MNHEY and CDR2 SMNVEV come from the germline V gene (reference sequence). CDR3 length: 16 amino acids. The chain's CDR3 is CASSLWGQLNTGELFF. The CDR3 DNA is TGTGCCAGCAGTTTATGGGGACAGCTGAACACCGGGGAGCTGTTTTTT.